A single sample gave rise to the 3 T cell receptor beta chains below, sequenced in a study of CD8+CD57+ T cells in acquired aplastic anemia. All sequencing subjects had displayed CD8+CD57+ cell expansion on flow cytometry. The use of genomic DNA as template underpinned the TCR beta VDJ and CDR3 profiling. One entry per CDR3 protein results from TCRdb running MiXCR on the reads. The sample holds some 120,000 distinct CDR3 sequences, almost 40% seen once. Sequences were obtained from sorted CD4+, CD8+, or CD8+CD57+ T cells (not recorded which) from PBMCs. All receptors derive from a human donor with aplastic anemia.

This clonotype was recorded at least ten times. The chain combines TRBV2 with TRBJ2-5, with a tentative D call TRBD2 (6 bases). This CDR3 contains 14 residues. Germline CDR1 and CDR2: SNHLY and FYNNEI. V shed 3 bases and J shed 5 bases, with 13 bases lying between them. CDR3 region: CASSEEAGWETQYF. The CDR3 DNA is TGTGCCAGCAGTGAGGAGGCGGGATGGGAGACCCAGTACTTC. Together with reference TRBV2 and TRBJ2-5, the CDR3 gives the full variable domain: EPEVTQTPSHQVTQMGQEVILRCVPISNHLYFYWYRQILGQKVEFLVSFYNNEISEKSEIFDDQFSVERPDGSNFTLKIRSTKLEDSAMYFCASSEEAGWETQYFGPGTRLLVL.

The chain employs TRBV30 and TRBJ2-7, with a possible D match to TRBD1 (5 bases). Per the germline V gene, CDR1 is GTSNPN and CDR2 is SVGIG (reference sequence). V lost 3 bases, J lost 4 bases, and 7 bases lay in between. There are 11 residues in the CDR3. The CDR3 DNA reads as TGTGCCTGGAGGACAGCATACGAGCAGTACTTC. Residues: CAWRTAYEQYF.

This clonotype has only a few counts. The genes are TRBV30 and TRBJ1-3; D gene unclear. The CDR3 is 13 residues long. The germline V and J ends were trimmed by 2 bases and 4 bases, with 9 bases remaining between them. The V gene's germline CDR1 is GTSNPN and CDR2 SVGIG (reference sequence). The CDR3 protein is CAWSRQSGNTIYF. CDR3 in DNA: TGTGCCTGGAGTCGGCAAAGCGGAAACACCATATATTTT.